This TCR beta chain was sequenced for a study of blood T cell repertoires in COVID-19. Profiled with immunoSEQ multiplex PCR; TCRdb holds only in-frame clones, not every one. The sample has 450,000 or so clones, 90% seen once. This CDR3 spans 16 amino acids. V was pared by 3 bases and J by 14 bases, with 13 bases of the junction left unmatched. The germline gives CDR1 SGHVS, CDR2 FNYEAQ. This clone has a handful of counts. The chain employs TRBV7-6 and TRBJ2-2; 12 nucleotides line up with TRBD2. The source of this sequence is a man between 18 and 29 years old who had recovered from COVID-19. Sequencing was carried out using PBMCs or T cells enriched from blood (not recorded which). The CDR3 sequence is CASSLLQPGLAGFLFF. Written as DNA, the CDR3 is TGTGCCAGCAGCTTGCTACAGCCGGGACTAGCGGGTTTTCTGTTTTTT.